These 26 T cell receptor beta chains were sequenced from one sample in a study of cytomegalovirus exposure and HLA in healthy donors. PCR involved 60 Vbeta and 13 Jbeta primers. The data were produced by immunoSEQ multiplex PCR, yet TCRdb's version contains in-frame clones alone and is incomplete. The sample contains about 150,000 clones, 72% of which appear only once. Sequencing used PBMCs. The receptor set was obtained from a man aged 35 to 55 in good health and CMV-seronegative.

This clone was counted only a few times. The chain is built from TRBV27 and TRBJ1-5; maybe TRBD1 (5 bases). Germline CDR1 reads MNHEY; CDR2 reads SMNVEV (reference sequence). The CDR3 length is 19 residues. With 0 bases removed from V and 4 bases from J, the gap between germline ends came to 22 bases. This CDR3 is CASSLSASRNGRGNQPQHF. Here the CDR3 DNA reads TGTGCCAGCAGTTTATCAGCCTCGCGGAACGGGAGGGGAAATCAGCCCCAGCATTTT.

The rearrangement uses TRBV6-5 and TRBJ1-1; D not resolved. CDR1 is MNHEY and CDR2 is SVGAGI in the germline V gene. Trimming cost V 4 bases and J 0 bases, with 12 bases left between them. The length of the CDR3 is 15 residues. CDR3 in DNA: TGTGCCAGCAGTTCCCCGTCGTCGTTGAACACTGAAGCTTTCTTT. This sequence encodes CASSSPSSLNTEAFF.

V and J are TRBV30 and TRBJ2-3; 10 bases align to TRBD2. The CDR3 has 15 residues. With V trimmed by 2 bases and J by 1 base, 3 bases remained unmatched. In germline, CDR1 is GTSNPN, CDR2 SVGIG (reference sequence). CDR3 residues: CAWSRTSGRTDTQYF. Here the CDR3 DNA reads TGTGCCTGGAGTAGGACTAGCGGACGCACAGATACGCAGTATTTT.

This clone was seen once. The chain has TRBV7-2 and TRBJ2-2, with TRBD2 as a possible D gene (6 bases). The CDR3 runs to 14 residues. The V end lost 9 bases, the J end lost 2 bases, and 13 bases lay between the germline ends. In germline, CDR1 is SGHTA, CDR2 FQGNSA. CDR3 protein: CASLANINTGELFF. The CDR3 DNA is TGTGCCAGTCTAGCGAACATCAACACCGGGGAGCTGTTTTTT.

V and J are TRBV5-8 and TRBJ1-5; tentatively, D is TRBD1 (5 bases). Between the trimmed V and J ends, which lost 4 bases and 1 base, there was a span of 18 bases. The CDR3 covers 17 residues. Germline assignment: CDR1 SGHTS and CDR2 YDEGEE. The CDR3 region is CASSRPVGRVSNQPQHF. The CDR3 DNA follows: TGTGCCAGCAGCAGACCAGTTGGCAGGGTGAGCAATCAGCCCCAGCATTTT.

The J gene is TRBJ2-7, the V gene TRBV6-1, with D perhaps matching TRBD2 (5 bases). Trimming pared 0 bases from V and 3 bases from J, leaving 12 bases between. The CDR3 loop spans 15 amino acids. Germline values: CDR1 MNHNS, CDR2 SASEGT. The DNA for the CDR3 is TGTGCCAGCAGTGAAGCGTGGACTGACTTCTACGAGCAGTACTTC. Translating it yields CASSEAWTDFYEQYF.

The V gene is TRBV6-1, the J gene TRBJ1-4; D is possibly TRBD1 (6 bases). V dropped 4 bases and J dropped 5 bases, with 11 bases sitting between them. Germline CDR1 is MNHNS and CDR2 is SASEGT. The CDR3 runs to 14 residues. The CDR3 is CASSGGLGNEKLFF. The CDR3 nucleotides read TGTGCCAGCAGTGGGGGGCTCGGGAATGAAAAACTGTTTTTT.

The chain combines TRBV6-5 with TRBJ2-7; D call uncertain. CDR3 length: 13 amino acids. Germline assignment: CDR1 MNHEY and CDR2 SVGAGI. Between the trimmed V and J ends, which lost 6 bases and 3 bases, there was a span of 12 bases. In DNA, the CDR3 is TGTGCCAGCAGATCCCCAGCGAGCTACGAGCAGTACTTC. This translates into CASRSPASYEQYF.

V usage is TRBV10-2 and J usage is TRBJ2-3; the match to TRBD1 covers 7 bases. V lost 2 bases, J lost 6 bases, and 11 bases stayed unmatched. Germline CDR1 and CDR2: WSHSY and SAAADI. The CDR3 is 16 amino acids. CDR3 bases: TGCGCCAGCAGTGAGCGGGACAGACTAACTTTCGATACGCAGTATTTT. This codes for CASSERDRLTFDTQYF.

The chain links TRBV4-3 to TRBJ2-7; 9 bases map to TRBD1. Germline CDR1 is LGHNA and CDR2 is YSLEER. J gave up 3 bases and V 0 bases, and 3 bases lay outside the gene matches. The CDR3 sequence is 15 residues long. The CDR3 reads CASSQEGGQGYEQYF. The CDR3 region has the DNA TGCGCCAGCAGCCAAGAGGGGGGACAGGGCTACGAGCAGTACTTC.

This clone was recorded once. V usage is TRBV11-2 and J usage is TRBJ2-3; 7 nucleotides match TRBD2. J gave up 4 bases and V 0 bases, and 1 base lay outside the gene matches. CDR1 is SGHAT and CDR2 is FQNNGV in the germline V gene. This CDR3 region has 14 residues. CDR3 residues: CASSLDRGADTQYF. DNA for the CDR3: TGTGCCAGCAGCTTAGATCGGGGGGCAGATACGCAGTATTTT.

This CDR3 reads CASSERGGELGELFF. CDR3 nucleotides: TGCGCCAGCAGTGAAAGGGGCGGGGAACTCGGGGAGCTGTTTTTT. J is TRBJ2-2 and V is TRBV10-2; D possibly corresponds to TRBD2 (6 bases). This CDR3 is 15 amino acids long. Germline assignment: CDR1 WSHSY and CDR2 SAAADI. The V gene lost 3 bases and the J gene lost 7 bases, with 15 bases spanning the gap.

This chain joins TRBV29-1 and TRBJ1-3, with no clear D. There are 15 residues in the CDR3. CDR1 is SQVTM and CDR2 is ANQGSEA in the germline V gene. Trimming cost V 4 bases and J 0 bases, with 13 bases left between them. CDR3 in amino acids: CSVVFVGYSGNTIYF. In nucleotides, the CDR3 is TGCAGCGTTGTTTTTGTCGGTTACTCTGGAAACACCATATATTTT.

The chain joins TRBV28 to TRBJ2-7; 9 bases agree with TRBD1. There are 17 residues in the CDR3. Per the germline V gene, CDR1 is MDHEN and CDR2 is SYDVKM. V dropped 4 bases and J dropped 2; count of bases not matched to a gene: 12. The CDR3 here is CASSSPSGTGLPYEQYF. The CDR3 bases are TGTGCCAGCAGTTCACCTTCCGGGACAGGGTTGCCCTACGAGCAGTACTTC.

This clone was recorded a few times. The chain recombines TRBV2 with TRBJ2-2; TRBD2 agrees at 10 bases. CDR3 length: 16 amino acids. The J segment lost 5 bases and the V segment lost 6 bases, leaving 9 bases of the junction unmatched. Germline V CDR1 and CDR2: SNHLY, FYNNEI. CDR3 sequence reads: CASRGPSGGRTGELFF. In DNA, the CDR3 is TGTGCCAGCAGGGGGCCTAGCGGGGGAAGGACCGGGGAGCTGTTTTTT. Drawing the rest from reference TRBV2 and TRBJ2-2, the complete variable domain is EPEVTQTPSHQVTQMGQEVILRCVPISNHLYFYWYRQILGQKVEFLVSFYNNEISEKSEIFDDQFSVERPDGSNFTLKIRSTKLEDSAMYFCASRGPSGGRTGELFFGEGSRLTVL.

V gene TRBV5-4 combines with J gene TRBJ2-5, with TRBD2 matching 9 bases. Germline lookup yields CDR1 SGHNT and CDR2 YYREEE (reference sequence). The CDR3 sequence is 14 residues long. Trimming at V came to 3 bases and at J to 1 base, leaving 1 base not matched to a gene. CDR3 DNA sequence: TGTGCCAGCAGCTGGGGACTAGCCCAAGAGACCCAGTACTTC. Protein: CASSWGLAQETQYF.

The chain combines TRBV19 with TRBJ1-4; D call uncertain. The CDR3 is made up of 16 amino acids. CDR1 and CDR2 (germline): LNHDA, SQIVND (reference sequence). The V and J ends lost 4 bases and 0 bases respectively, with 12 bases between them. The CDR3 DNA reads as TGTGCCAGTAGTACCCGGACGGGAGCAACTAATGAAAAACTGTTTTTT. This codes for CASSTRTGATNEKLFF.

This clone has more than one count but fewer than ten. CDR3 sequence reads: CASSWMTSGIPYEQYF. CDR3 DNA sequence: TGTGCCAGCAGTTGGATGACTAGCGGGATTCCCTACGAGCAGTACTTC. V gene TRBV6-6 combines with J gene TRBJ2-7, with 11 bases fitting TRBD2. This CDR3 region has 16 residues. The junction had 7 bases not matched to a gene; V was cut back by 4 bases and J by 2 bases. Germline CDR1 reads MNHNY; CDR2 reads SVGAGI (reference sequence).

The chain links TRBV19 to TRBJ1-2; 10 bases line up with TRBD1. Germline-derived CDR1 and CDR2 are LNHDA and SQIVND (reference sequence). Germline trimming cut 6 bases from V and 8 bases from J; bases unmatched to any gene: 6. There are 13 residues in the CDR3. CDR3: CASSPDRGRGYTF. CDR3 DNA sequence: TGTGCCAGTAGCCCCGACAGGGGGCGAGGCTACACCTTC. The full variable domain, its missing parts supplied by reference TRBV19 and TRBJ1-2, is DGGITQSPKYLFRKEGQNVTLSCEQNLNHDAMYWYRQDPGQGLRLIYYSQIVNDFQKGDIAEGYSVSREKKESFPLTVTSAQKNPTAFYLCASSPDRGRGYTFGSGTRLTVV.

V gene TRBV7-2 combines with J gene TRBJ2-2; D is perhaps TRBD1 (6 bases). The CDR3 runs 15 residues. In germline, CDR1 is SGHTA, CDR2 FQGNSA. V shed 6 bases and J shed 5 bases, with 16 bases lying between them. This chain's CDR3 is CASRTTGGWTGELFF. The CDR3 DNA is TGTGCCAGCAGAACGACAGGAGGATGGACCGGGGAGCTGTTTTTT.

About this clone: An end of the junction differs from the germline gene, which may be a read error. This chain joins TRBV5-6 and TRBJ1-5, with D perhaps matching TRBD1 (6 bases). Germline loops: CDR1 SGHDT, CDR2 YYEEEE. CDR3 length: 14 residues. CDR3: CASSLQGSNQPQNF. In DNA, the CDR3 is TGTGCCAGCAGCCTACAGGGTAGCAATCAGCCCCAGAATTTT.

The V gene is TRBV4-1, the J gene TRBJ2-7, with D possibly matching TRBD1 (6 bases). In germline, CDR1 is MGHRA, CDR2 YSYEKL. The CDR3 is 14 residues long. The ends were cut back, 4 bases at V and 3 bases at J, with 13 bases in the middle. The CDR3 DNA follows: TGCGCCAGCAGCCGGACAGTTGAGCTCTACGAGCAGTACTTC. Residues: CASSRTVELYEQYF.

The J gene is TRBJ1-2, the V gene TRBV5-1; TRBD1 aligns across 7 bases. V dropped 5 bases and J dropped 2; count of bases not matched to a gene: 3. The CDR3 length is 13 residues. Germline V gene lookup returns CDR1 SGHRS and CDR2 YFSETQ. CDR3 nucleotide sequence: TGCGCCAGCAGACAGGGACAGAACTATGGCTACACCTTC. Translated, it gives CASRQGQNYGYTF. Full variable domain (outside the CDR3, taken from reference TRBV5-1 and TRBJ1-2): KAGVTQTPRYLIKTRGQQVTLSCSPISGHRSVSWYQQTPGQGLQFLFEYFSETQRNKGNFPGRFSGRQFSNSRSEMNVSTLELGDSALYLCASRQGQNYGYTFGSGTRLTVV.

The CDR3 protein is CASSVAWGQGARGEQYF. The CDR3, as DNA: TGTGCCAGCAGCGTAGCGTGGGGACAGGGGGCCAGGGGCGAGCAGTACTTC. V gene TRBV9 combines with J gene TRBJ2-7; 12 nucleotides align to TRBD1. V dropped 0 bases and J dropped 6; count of bases not matched to a gene: 10. CDR3 length equals 17 residues. Per the germline V gene, CDR1 is SGDLS and CDR2 is YYNGEE.

The chain couples TRBV19 to TRBJ2-7, with 8 bases matching TRBD1. Germline CDR1 and CDR2: LNHDA and SQIVND (reference sequence). With 2 bases clipped from V and 0 bases from J, the junction kept 0 bases outside the gene matches. The CDR3 spans 14 residues. The CDR3 sequence: CASSITGGSYEQYF. The CDR3 nucleotides are TGTGCCAGTAGTATAACAGGGGGCTCCTACGAGCAGTACTTC.

The chain has TRBV14 and TRBJ2-7, with 7 bases aligning to TRBD2. Unmatched junction bases numbered 7, after V lost 1 base and J lost 4 bases. Germline V CDR1 and CDR2: SGHDN, FVKESK. The CDR3 runs to 15 residues. The CDR3 nucleotides read TGTGCCAGCAGCCAAGGACTGCGGGAGTATTACGAGCAGTACTTC. Its translation: CASSQGLREYYEQYF. The full variable domain, its missing parts supplied by reference TRBV14 and TRBJ2-7, is EAGVTQFPSHSVIEKGQTVTLRCDPISGHDNLYWYRRVMGKEIKFLLHFVKESKQDESGMPNNRFLAERTGGTYSTLKVQPAELEDSGVYFCASSQGLREYYEQYFGPGTRLTVT.